Following are 19 T cell receptor beta chains from one sample sequenced in a study of cytomegalovirus exposure and HLA in healthy donors. Researchers ran the PCR with 60 Vbeta and 13 Jbeta primers. TCRdb's table, derived via immunoSEQ multiplex PCR, lists solely in-frame clones and lacks some. The data contain around 150,000 clones, less than 85% of them singletons. Sequences were obtained from PBMCs. The receptor source for this set is a man between 40 and 49 years old in good health and CMV-seronegative.

The genes are TRBV7-9 and TRBJ1-4; 9 bases agree with TRBD1. Germline loops: CDR1 SEHNR, CDR2 FQNEAQ (reference sequence). The CDR3 totals 15 residues. The ends lost 5 bases at V and 8 bases at J; junction bases unmatched: 9. CDR3 region: CASSNPTGGYEKLFF. The CDR3, as DNA: TGTGCCAGCAGCAACCCGACAGGGGGATACGAAAAACTGTTTTTT.

The V and J genes are TRBV5-1 and TRBJ2-1; 7 bases match TRBD1. V trimming: 0 bases; J trimming: 3 bases; junction bases outside the gene matches: 3. The CDR3 extends over 15 amino acids. CDR1 and CDR2 from the germline V gene are SGHRS and YFSETQ. As DNA, the CDR3 is TGCGCCAGCAGCTTGGACGGACAGGACTACAATGAGCAGTTCTTC. Amino acids: CASSLDGQDYNEQFF.

The chain recombines TRBV9 with TRBJ1-2; no firm D call. The germline CDR1 and CDR2 sequences are SGDLS and YYNGEE. The CDR3 covers 16 residues. With 0 bases removed from V and 0 bases from J, the gap between germline ends came to 12 bases. CDR3 DNA sequence: TGTGCCAGCAGCGTAGGATCCCTCCCTACTAACTATGGCTACACCTTC. This encodes CASSVGSLPTNYGYTF. The full variable domain, completed using reference TRBV9 and TRBJ1-2, is DSGVTQTPKHLITATGQRVTLRCSPRSGDLSVYWYQQSLDQGLQFLIQYYNGEERAKGNILERFSAQQFPDLHSELNLSSLELGDSALYFCASSVGSLPTNYGYTFGSGTRLTVV.

The rearrangement uses TRBV5-1 and TRBJ2-3, with 10 bases identical to TRBD2. Germline CDR1 reads SGHRS; CDR2 reads YFSETQ. The CDR3 is made up of 16 amino acids. The V and J ends lost 4 bases and 6 bases, in that order; junction bases with no gene match: 11. The CDR3 spells CASSPWTSGEVDTQYF. The CDR3 nucleotides are TGCGCCAGCAGCCCCTGGACTAGCGGCGAGGTGGATACGCAGTATTTT.

The chain links TRBV4-3 to TRBJ2-3; 9 positions agree with TRBD1. J was trimmed by 3 bases and V by 1 base; bases with no gene match: 8. The CDR3 is 17 residues long. Germline loops: CDR1 LGHNA, CDR2 YSLEER. The DNA for the CDR3 is TGCGCCAGCAGCCAAGGGTCCCCGGGACAGGGTACAGATACGCAGTATTTT. It specifies CASSQGSPGQGTDTQYF.

The chain uses TRBV7-6 and TRBJ2-7; TRBD2 aligns across 8 bases. CDR1 is SGHVS and CDR2 is FNYEAQ in the germline V gene. The V segment lost 3 bases and the J segment 4 bases; nucleotides outside the gene matches: 20. This CDR3 contains 19 residues. The CDR3 coding sequence is TGTGCCAGCAGCTTTAGGAGCGGGAGTTCCACTCAGGTCCCTTACGAGCAGTACTTC. Protein sequence: CASSFRSGSSTQVPYEQYF.

The chain has TRBV4-2 and TRBJ2-7, with 10 bases lining up with TRBD2. CDR3 length equals 15 residues. Germline V gives CDR1 LGHNA, CDR2 YNFKEQ. V lost 4 bases to trimming and J lost 4 bases; unmatched junction nucleotides: 7. DNA for the CDR3: TGTGCCAGCAGCCGCCCACTAGCGGGGAAGTACGAGCAGTACTTC. As protein: CASSRPLAGKYEQYF.

The chain combines TRBV27 with TRBJ2-1, with D possibly being TRBD2 (5 bases). In germline, CDR1 is MNHEY, CDR2 SMNVEV (reference sequence). Trimming cost V 8 bases and J 8 bases, with 22 bases left between them. The length of the CDR3 is 15 residues. CDR3 sequence: CASGSHTRESDEQFF. The DNA for the CDR3 is TGTGCCAGCGGGTCCCATACTCGGGAAAGCGATGAGCAGTTCTTC.

V and J are TRBV19 and TRBJ2-7, with 9 bases lining up with TRBD2. CDR1 LNHDA and CDR2 SQIVND come from the germline V gene (reference sequence). This CDR3 is 13 amino acids long. J gave up 6 bases and V 7 bases, and 7 bases lay outside the gene matches. For the CDR3, the DNA is TGTGCCAGTACCGCGGGGGGGCTTAGCGAGCAGTACTTC. Amino acids: CASTAGGLSEQYF. The full variable domain, its missing parts supplied by reference TRBV19 and TRBJ2-7, is DGGITQSPKYLFRKEGQNVTLSCEQNLNHDAMYWYRQDPGQGLRLIYYSQIVNDFQKGDIAEGYSVSREKKESFPLTVTSAQKNPTAFYLCASTAGGLSEQYFGPGTRLTVT.

V gene TRBV19 combines with J gene TRBJ1-5; D ambiguous. This CDR3 region has 14 residues. The ends were cut back, 1 base at V and 2 bases at J, with 6 bases in the middle. CDR1 is LNHDA and CDR2 is SQIVND in the germline V gene (reference sequence). The CDR3 nucleotides read TGTGCCAGTAGTATAGCCGCGGGCAATCAGCCCCAGCATTTT. Its translation: CASSIAAGNQPQHF.

The chain recombines TRBV28 with TRBJ1-4; a possible D gene is TRBD1 (6 bases). This CDR3 comprises 18 residues. Germline loops: CDR1 MDHEN, CDR2 SYDVKM. Trimming took 5 bases from V and 0 from J, leaving 19 bases between them. The CDR3 bases are TGTGCCAGCAGTATCCGGACAGTCTCTTTCACAACTAATGAAAAACTGTTTTTT. Its protein product is CASSIRTVSFTTNEKLFF. The complete variable domain, with remaining parts taken from reference TRBV28 and TRBJ1-4, reads DVKVTQSSRYLVKRTGEKVFLECVQDMDHENMFWYRQDPGLGLRLIYFSYDVKMKEKGDIPEGYSVSREKKERFSLILESASTNQTSMYLCASSIRTVSFTTNEKLFFGSGTQLSVL.

The rearrangement links TRBV5-4 to TRBJ2-3, with D uncertain. Between the trimmed V and J ends, which lost 4 bases and 2 bases, there was a span of 17 bases. Germline V CDR1 and CDR2: SGHNT, YYREEE (reference sequence). This CDR3 contains 16 residues. The CDR3 DNA sequence: TGTGCCAGCAGCCCTCCCCGCGGCCCCCACACAGATACGCAGTATTTT. Protein sequence: CASSPPRGPHTDTQYF.

The chain combines TRBV10-1 with TRBJ2-3; TRBD2 agrees at 9 bases. Germline CDR1 WNHNN, CDR2 SYGVQD (reference sequence). The CDR3 has 16 amino acids. Losses at the gene ends were 6 bases for V and 3 bases for J; bases not matched to a gene: 10. The CDR3 here is CASSKMGLAETDTQYF. The DNA for the CDR3 is TGCGCCAGCAGCAAAATGGGACTAGCCGAGACAGATACGCAGTATTTT.

The rearrangement links TRBV29-1 to TRBJ2-5; 11 bases line up with TRBD2. Germline V gives CDR1 SQVTM, CDR2 ANQGSEA. The V gene end was trimmed by 7 bases and the J gene end by 0 bases; junction bases not matched to a gene: 1. This CDR3 region has 13 residues. CDR3 in DNA: TGCAGCGGGGGACTAGCGGACCAAGAGACCCAGTACTTC. This sequence encodes CSGGLADQETQYF.

The CDR3 DNA reads as TGTGCCAGCAGTCAGCCGACTAGCGGGAGGGCCGCCGAGCAGTACTTC. Amino acid sequence: CASSQPTSGRAAEQYF. The chain joins TRBV7-9 to TRBJ2-7; 14 bases fit TRBD2. The CDR3 has 16 residues. CDR1 and CDR2 from the germline V gene are SEHNR and FQNEAQ (reference sequence). Germline trimming cut 6 bases from V and 6 bases from J; bases unmatched to any gene: 10.

The V gene is TRBV5-6, the J gene TRBJ1-4, with D possibly matching TRBD1 (6 bases). CDR3 size: 14 residues. Germline V gene sequence: CDR1 SGHDT, CDR2 YYEEEE. Trimming removed 4 bases at V and 8 bases at J, with 15 bases between. The CDR3 loop is CASSGQPRDEKLFF. The CDR3 nucleotides read TGTGCCAGCAGCGGACAGCCTAGGGACGAAAAACTGTTTTTT.

This clone came up once. This chain connects TRBV5-4 to TRBJ1-1; possible D gene TRBD1, 6 bases. The germline V gene has CDR1 SGHNT and CDR2 YYREEE (reference sequence). The CDR3 runs to 15 residues. The germline V and J ends were trimmed by 0 bases and 4 bases, with 13 bases remaining between them. In DNA, the CDR3 is TGTGCCAGCAGCTTGGACAGGGCTCTAGGCACTGAAGCTTTCTTT. Protein product: CASSLDRALGTEAFF.

The chain has TRBV5-1 and TRBJ1-5; maybe TRBD1 (5 bases). The germline CDR1 and CDR2 sequences are SGHRS and YFSETQ. This CDR3 is built from 12 residues. Between the trimmed V and J ends, which lost 9 bases and 4 bases, there was a span of 11 bases. The DNA of the CDR3 is TGCGCCATAGGGGTCAGGAATCAGCCCCAGCATTTT. This translates into CAIGVRNQPQHF.

The table lists this clone with a count of one. The chain uses TRBV5-4 and TRBJ2-7, with D possibly being TRBD2 (5 bases). V dropped 7 bases and J dropped 6 bases, with 14 bases sitting between them. Per the germline V gene, CDR1 is SGHNT and CDR2 is YYREEE (reference sequence). This CDR3 region has 12 residues. The CDR3 sequence is CASGESVGEQYF. As DNA, the CDR3 is TGTGCCAGCGGGGAGTCGGTGGGCGAGCAGTACTTC.